This T cell receptor beta chain derives from a study of multiple sclerosis patients with progressive multifocal leukoencephalopathy. Study-level points and caveats: Findings may reflect JC virus infection or just general immunocompromise.

This CDR3 region has 14 residues. V was clipped by 6 bases and J by 4 bases, with 13 bases between them. Germline V gene sequence: CDR1 LNHDA, CDR2 SQIVND (reference sequence). The time point: time of PML onset. After about 16 to 56 months on natalizumab, the natalizumab-treated patients developed PML. Sequencing used immunoSEQ multiplex PCR; TCRdb keeps in-frame clones, though not all of them. Of 25,000 to 35,000 clones listed, about 87% were seen once; the top ten hold under 6%. In regard to this clone: Its antigen remains unidentified.

The source material was PBMCs, sampled from a patient treated with natalizumab. The source of this sequence is a woman aged 40 to 55 with progressive multifocal leukoencephalopathy. The rearrangement joins TRBV19 to TRBJ1-3, with D uncertain. The CDR3 sequence is CASRETFVGNTIYF. DNA for the CDR3: TGTGCCAGTAGAGAGACCTTCGTCGGAAACACCATATATTTT. The entire variable domain, with the rest obtained from reference TRBV19 and TRBJ1-3, is as follows: DGGITQSPKYLFRKEGQNVTLSCEQNLNHDAMYWYRQDPGQGLRLIYYSQIVNDFQKGDIAEGYSVSREKKESFPLTVTSAQKNPTAFYLCASRETFVGNTIYFGEGSWLTVV.